Listed here are 12 T cell receptor beta chains from one sample, sequenced in a study of CD8 T cells in ankylosing spondylitis (dated by TCRdb to about 2017). Library generation was performed with 5' RACE. Sequenced on an Illumina HiSeq 2500. TCRdb reanalyzed the raw reads on its own, using fastp at Q25 for trimming and MiXCR for clone calling, and kept in-frame beta chains. Each record represents a unique CDR3 protein, reported with the most common genes and DNA among its rows. This sample gives more than 35,000 distinct CDR3 sequences in total; around 2.9% of them show up just once. The ten most abundant clones make up 4% to 5.5% of the sample. Input material: blood, either unsorted or a sorted T cell fraction (not recorded which). The receptor source for this set is a male donor with ankylosing spondylitis or in good health (not recorded which).

This clonotype occurred many times. This chain links TRBV9 with TRBJ2-5; D may be TRBD2 (5 bases). Looked up from germline, CDR1 is SGDLS and CDR2 is YYNGEE. This CDR3 contains 14 residues. Trimming took off 4 bases at V and 9 bases at J, with 19 bases between the two ends. The CDR3 is CASSPASRGAAQYF. In DNA, the CDR3 is TGTGCCAGCAGCCCAGCTAGTCGGGGAGCTGCCCAGTACTTC.

The chain is built from TRBV9 and TRBJ2-5, with 8 bases aligning to TRBD1. This CDR3 has 13 amino acids. The V and J ends lost 3 bases and 5 bases, in that order; junction bases with no gene match: 3. CDR1 is SGDLS and CDR2 is YYNGEE in the germline V gene. DNA of the CDR3: TGTGCCAGCAGCGCAGGGGGCTGGGAGACCCAGTACTTC. It specifies CASSAGGWETQYF.

This clonotype was seen repeatedly, ten times or more. This chain connects TRBV9 to TRBJ2-7; tentatively, D is TRBD2 (7 bases). The CDR3 contains 16 residues. V was clipped by 4 bases and J by 5 bases, with 22 bases between them. Germline CDR1 is SGDLS and CDR2 is YYNGEE. The CDR3 here is CASSPDAIRGADEQYF. CDR3 DNA: TGTGCCAGCAGCCCAGACGCAATCCGGGGGGCGGACGAGCAGTACTTC.

This clonotype was recorded many times. The chain carries TRBV9 and TRBJ2-7; 11 nucleotides align to TRBD2. The length of the CDR3 is 15 residues. CDR1 is SGDLS, CDR2 YYNGEE, per germline. J was trimmed by 3 bases and V by 2 bases; bases with no gene match: 4. The CDR3, as DNA: TGTGCCAGCAGCGTGGGACTAGCGGAGGACTACGAGCAGTACTTC. Its translation: CASSVGLAEDYEQYF. The full variable domain, in which reference TRBV9 and TRBJ2-7 provide the parts outside the CDR3, is DSGVTQTPKHLITATGQRVTLRCSPRSGDLSVYWYQQSLDQGLQFLIQYYNGEERAKGNILERFSAQQFPDLHSELNLSSLELGDSALYFCASSVGLAEDYEQYFGPGTRLTVT.

This clonotype was observed at least ten times. This sequence joins TRBV9 and TRBJ1-1; D not resolved. The length of the CDR3 is 15 residues. Per the germline V gene, CDR1 is SGDLS and CDR2 is YYNGEE. The ends were cut back, 4 bases at V and 1 base at J, with 14 bases in the middle. CDR3 DNA sequence: TGTGCCAGCAGCCCCTCCCGAGCCTCGAACACTGAAGCTTTCTTT. Translation: CASSPSRASNTEAFF.

This clonotype occurred many times. The chain links TRBV9 to TRBJ2-1, with 10 bases matching TRBD2. This CDR3 has 17 amino acids. Germline V gives CDR1 SGDLS, CDR2 YYNGEE. Trimming removed 0 bases from V and 5 bases from J; junction bases left unmatched: 8. In nucleotides, the CDR3 is TGTGCCAGCAGCGTAGGGGCCCGGACTAGCGGAAACAATGAGCAGTTCTTC. It codes for CASSVGARTSGNNEQFF.

This clonotype was seen many times. The CDR3 coding sequence is TGTGCCAGCAGCGTAGAGTCACTCACTCTCCTCCCAGATACGCAGTATTTT. Amino acids: CASSVESLTLLPDTQYF. V gene TRBV9 combines with J gene TRBJ2-3; D is uncertain. V was pared by 0 bases and J by 4 bases, with 18 bases between. Germline V CDR1 and CDR2: SGDLS, YYNGEE. This CDR3 region has 17 residues.

This clonotype was counted many times. This sequence joins TRBV9 and TRBJ2-7, with 7 bases aligning to TRBD2. Trimming removed 0 bases from V and 4 bases from J; junction bases left unmatched: 4. The V gene's germline CDR1 is SGDLS and CDR2 YYNGEE. This CDR3 has 14 residues. The CDR3 DNA reads as TGTGCCAGCAGCGTAGGTGGGACTACTTACGAGCAGTACTTC. This encodes CASSVGGTTYEQYF.

V and J are TRBV9 and TRBJ2-3; possible D gene TRBD2, 5 bases. This CDR3 spans 16 amino acids. Germline V gives CDR1 SGDLS, CDR2 YYNGEE. V was pared by 0 bases and J by 6 bases, with 17 bases between. CDR3 amino acids: CASSVGLERPWDTQYF. The CDR3 DNA sequence: TGTGCCAGCAGCGTAGGGCTCGAGCGGCCATGGGATACGCAGTATTTT.

The table lists this clonotype with many counts. V and J are TRBV9 and TRBJ2-1, with 11 bases fitting TRBD2. Germline CDR1 is SGDLS and CDR2 is YYNGEE. The CDR3 consists of 14 residues. V gave up 4 bases and J gave up 6 bases; unmatched junction bases: 3. This chain's CDR3 is CASSSGTSGNEQFF. The CDR3 nucleotides are TGTGCCAGCAGCTCCGGGACTAGCGGCAATGAGCAGTTCTTC.

This clonotype was observed at least ten times. J is TRBJ2-2 and V is TRBV9, with 9 bases lining up with TRBD2. The V gene end was trimmed by 0 bases and the J gene end by 0 bases; junction bases not matched to a gene: 18. The germline gives CDR1 SGDLS, CDR2 YYNGEE. The CDR3 has 22 residues. This chain's CDR3 is CASSVDPRWGTREGSNTGELFF. In nucleotides, the CDR3 is TGTGCCAGCAGCGTAGACCCACGATGGGGGACGCGGGAGGGGTCGAACACCGGGGAGCTGTTTTTT.

This clonotype was picked up many times. J is TRBJ2-2 and V is TRBV9; no reliable D call. Germline loops: CDR1 SGDLS, CDR2 YYNGEE. The V end lost 1 base, the J end lost 1 base, and 8 bases lay between the germline ends. The CDR3 totals 15 residues. CDR3 nucleotides: TGTGCCAGCAGCGTAAGGAGTCAGAACACCGGGGAGCTGTTTTTT. It yields the protein CASSVRSQNTGELFF.